The 14 T cell receptor beta chains below were found in one sample sequenced in a study of T cells in Graves' hyperthyroidism and ophthalmopathy. There were TCR beta CDR3 regions amplified from RNA transcripts. Carried out on the TCR CDR3, a first-round RT-PCR used the HTBI primer set. Via MiXCR, TCRdb re-called the multiplex PCR reads, giving one row per CDR3 protein. Found here are 600,000 or so distinct CDR3 sequences, more than 12% of them singletons; the top ten hold 9.5% to 15%. The sequenced sample was blood. The origin of the receptors is a woman in her fifties or sixties with Graves' ophthalmopathy.

A few counts support this clonotype. V is TRBV6-1 and J is TRBJ1-2; 7 bases match TRBD1. This CDR3 is 14 amino acids long. V dropped 6 bases and J dropped 0; count of bases not matched to a gene: 4. The germline CDR1 and CDR2 sequences are MNHNS and SASEGT. The CDR3 bases are TGTGCCAGCAGAGCCGGGACAGCTAACTATGGCTACACCTTC. Amino acid sequence: CASRAGTANYGYTF.

The V call is TRBV28, the J call TRBJ2-2; 9 nucleotides match TRBD2. CDR1 and CDR2 (germline): MDHEN, SYDVKM. Trimming removed 2 bases from V and 1 base from J; junction bases left unmatched: 5. The CDR3 covers 17 residues. CDR3 loop: CASSLPGGRVNTGELFF. The CDR3 DNA reads TGTGCCAGCAGTTTACCGGGCGGGAGGGTGAACACCGGGGAGCTGTTTTTT.

The chain links TRBV29-1 to TRBJ2-1; D gene ambiguous. Germline CDR1 and CDR2: SQVTM and ANQGSEA. The CDR3 contains 10 residues. Trimming cost V 5 bases and J 6 bases, with 5 bases left between them. CDR3 in amino acids: CSVLVNEQFF. CDR3 nucleotide sequence: TGCAGCGTTTTGGTCAATGAGCAGTTCTTC.

This clonotype came up many times. This chain connects TRBV5-1 to TRBJ1-5; D is unresolved. Germline V lookup: CDR1 SGHRS, CDR2 YFSETQ. This CDR3 is built from 15 residues. V shed 2 bases and J shed 1 base, with 10 bases lying between them. This CDR3 reads CASSFPHPSNQPQHF. The CDR3 coding sequence is TGCGCCAGCAGCTTCCCTCATCCCAGCAATCAGCCCCAGCATTTT.

Ten or more counts support this clonotype. CDR3 in amino acids: CATSETGVNTEAFF. For the CDR3, the DNA is TGTGCCACCAGTGAAACAGGAGTGAACACTGAAGCTTTCTTT. The chain couples TRBV15 to TRBJ1-1; possible D gene TRBD1, 5 bases. V was cut by 6 bases and J by 0 bases, with 11 bases left in between. The CDR3 sequence is 14 residues long. Germline values: CDR1 LNHNV, CDR2 YYDKDF (reference sequence).

This clonotype was counted a few times. This chain connects TRBV20-1 to TRBJ2-1, with 9 bases matching TRBD1. The germline V gene encodes CDR1 DFQATT and CDR2 SNEGSKA (reference sequence). The CDR3 loop spans 13 amino acids. V shed 1 base and J 7 bases; nucleotides not matched to a gene: 2. CDR3 residues: CSARVQGANEQFF. The CDR3 region has the DNA TGCAGTGCTAGAGTACAGGGGGCTAATGAGCAGTTCTTC.

Only a few counts were recorded for this clonotype. A much larger clone differs from this one at a single base, so this may be a read error. The genes are TRBV12-3 or TRBV12-4 and TRBJ1-1; D ambiguous. The CDR3 consists of 15 residues. V was cut by 2 bases and J by 2 bases, with 12 bases left in between. CDR3 bases: TGTGCCAGCAGTTTATCTAGCCGTATAAACACTGAAGCTTTCTTT. Protein sequence: CASSLSSRINTEAFF.

This clonotype has a count of ten or more. J is TRBJ1-2 and V is TRBV11-2; a possible D gene is TRBD1 (5 bases). Germline V gives CDR1 SGHAT, CDR2 FQNNGV. This CDR3 is built from 15 residues. V lost 1 base and J 0 bases, leaving 9 bases between the germline ends. CDR3: CASSLAPGANYGYTF. DNA for the CDR3: TGTGCCAGCAGCTTAGCACCGGGGGCTAACTATGGCTACACCTTC.

The chain combines TRBV5-8 with TRBJ1-3; 7 nucleotides match TRBD1. V was pared by 4 bases and J by 4 bases, with 5 bases of the junction left unmatched. This CDR3 spans 14 amino acids. Germline-derived CDR1 and CDR2 are SGHTS and YDEGEE. CDR3 sequence: CASSPRTGGNTIYF. The CDR3 region has the DNA TGTGCCAGCAGCCCCAGGACAGGCGGAAACACCATATATTTT.

The sample holds a few counts of this clonotype. The rearrangement joins TRBV27 to TRBJ2-7; D assignment may be TRBD1 or TRBD2 (5 bases each). The CDR3 contains 14 residues. Trimming shortened V by 3 bases and J by 1 base, and 10 bases separated the two germline ends. Per germline, CDR1 MNHEY and CDR2 SMNVEV (reference sequence). The CDR3 loop reads CASSFYGGSYEQYF. The CDR3 DNA is TGTGCCAGCAGTTTCTATGGGGGTTCCTACGAGCAGTACTTC.

Ten or more counts support this clonotype. V is TRBV20-1 and J is TRBJ2-1, with D possibly TRBD2 on 6 matching bases. V was shortened by 6 bases and J by 8 bases, with 17 bases between the two germline ends. From germline, CDR1 is DFQATT and CDR2 SNEGSKA (reference sequence). This CDR3 spans 13 amino acids. The CDR3, as DNA: TGCAGTGCGGGGGGTCACCGGCGCGATGAGCAGTTCTTC. Translated, it gives CSAGGHRRDEQFF.

The chain joins TRBV28 to TRBJ2-5; 12 bases are shared with TRBD2. Germline V gene lookup returns CDR1 MDHEN and CDR2 SYDVKM. Trimming took 4 bases from V and 0 from J; bases not matched to a gene: 0. CDR3 length equals 15 residues. CDR3 sequence (DNA): TGTGCCAGCAGTTGGACTAGCGGGAACCAAGAGACCCAGTACTTC. Encoded protein: CASSWTSGNQETQYF.

This clonotype has a count of ten or more. The chain employs TRBV30 and TRBJ2-7; D is ambiguous. Germline V gives CDR1 GTSNPN, CDR2 SVGIG (reference sequence). Trimming cost V 4 bases and J 5 bases, with 15 bases left between them. CDR3 length equals 13 residues. The CDR3 loop reads CAWTPRRGDEQYF. The CDR3 DNA is TGTGCCTGGACGCCCCGACGAGGCGACGAGCAGTACTTC.

The rearrangement links TRBV19 to TRBJ2-1; 7 bases are a match to TRBD2. The CDR3 consists of 16 residues. The germline V gene encodes CDR1 LNHDA and CDR2 SQIVND (reference sequence). Losses at the gene ends were 3 bases for V and 0 bases for J; bases not matched to a gene: 5. This CDR3 reads CASSIVQRGSYNEQFF. CDR3 coding DNA: TGTGCCAGTAGTATCGTCCAGCGGGGCTCCTACAATGAGCAGTTCTTC.